In this sample, the clone carrying this TCR beta chain turned up many times. Its antigen remains unidentified. Hyperthyroidism in the patients, aged 18 to 65, was newly diagnosed and under 2 months in duration. Exclusions: uncontrolled infection, other autoimmune disease, pregnancy, lactation. V lost 3 bases, J lost 5 bases, and 14 bases lay in between. CDR3 length: 15 amino acids. Researchers took RNA transcripts and amplified the TCR beta CDR3 regions from them. A set of HTBI primers served as the primers for a first-round RT-PCR of the TCR CDR3. TCRdb passed the multiplex PCR reads through MiXCR, listing each CDR3 protein once. The sample records some 600,000 distinct CDR3 sequences, approximately 14% being singletons. The data derive from a study of T cells in Graves' hyperthyroidism and ophthalmopathy. Study information: Peripheral blood was collected at initial diagnosis, before any treatment.

Study results and limitations: Most clonotypes that expanded in the thyroid above 0.001 also showed up in blood.

The chain employs TRBV12-3 or TRBV12-4 and TRBJ1-5, with D tentatively TRBD1 (5 bases). Specimen: blood. The sequence came from a woman between 25 and 40 years old with Graves' hyperthyroidism that later progressed to Graves' ophthalmopathy. The CDR3 sequence: CASSFSGPTYQPQHF. The CDR3, as DNA: TGTGCCAGCAGTTTTTCAGGGCCCACCTATCAGCCCCAGCATTTT.